This TCR beta chain emerged from a study of immune evolution from preneoplasia to lung adenocarcinoma. Notes on this clone: What it recognizes is unknown.

Using immunoSEQ multiplex PCR, the repertoire was profiled, and TCRdb retains in-frame clones only, with some absent. The sample has around 9,900 clones, 88% seen once. Findings of the study overall: From normal lung to invasive adenocarcinoma, top clone frequencies appeared to decrease.

The origin of this receptor is an older person with invasive lung adenocarcinoma. Some clones in this sample may be carry-over from other donors' samples. The sample was FFPE invasive lung adenocarcinoma tissue.

DNA for the CDR3: TGTGCCTGGAGTCCCCCGTGGACTGGCTACACCTTC. Amino acid sequence: CAWSPPWTGYTF. The rearrangement links TRBV30 to TRBJ1-2; D gene ambiguous. CDR3 size: 12 residues. Germline V gene data show CDR1 as GTSNPN and CDR2 as SVGIG (reference sequence). V lost 2 bases and J lost 7, with 11 bases in between.